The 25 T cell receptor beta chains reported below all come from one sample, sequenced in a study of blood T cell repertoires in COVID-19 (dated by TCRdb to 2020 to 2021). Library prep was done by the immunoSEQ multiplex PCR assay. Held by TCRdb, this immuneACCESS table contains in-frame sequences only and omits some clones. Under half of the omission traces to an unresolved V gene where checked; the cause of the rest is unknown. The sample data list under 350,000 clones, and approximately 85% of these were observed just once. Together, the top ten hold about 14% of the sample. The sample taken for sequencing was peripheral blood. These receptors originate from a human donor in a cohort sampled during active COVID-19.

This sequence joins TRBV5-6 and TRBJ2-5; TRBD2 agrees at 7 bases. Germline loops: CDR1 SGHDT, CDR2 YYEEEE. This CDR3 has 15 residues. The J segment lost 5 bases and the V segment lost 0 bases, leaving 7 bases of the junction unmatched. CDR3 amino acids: CASSLGSGGGETQYF. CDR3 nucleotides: TGTGCCAGCAGCTTGGGATCGGGAGGTGGGGAGACCCAGTACTTC.

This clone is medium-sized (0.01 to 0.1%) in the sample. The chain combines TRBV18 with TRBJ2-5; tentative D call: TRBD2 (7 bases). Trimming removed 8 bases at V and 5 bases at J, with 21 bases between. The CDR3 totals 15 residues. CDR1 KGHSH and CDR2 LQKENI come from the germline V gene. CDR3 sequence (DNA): TGTGCCAGCCAACCATCAGCGGGACATGAGGAGACCCAGTACTTC. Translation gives CASQPSAGHEETQYF.

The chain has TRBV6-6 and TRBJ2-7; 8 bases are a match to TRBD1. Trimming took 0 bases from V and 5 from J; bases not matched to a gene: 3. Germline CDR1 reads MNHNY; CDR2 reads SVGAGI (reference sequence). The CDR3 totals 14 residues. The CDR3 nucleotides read TGTGCCAGCAGTTACTCGTCAGGGGGCGACGAGCAGTACTTC. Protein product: CASSYSSGGDEQYF.

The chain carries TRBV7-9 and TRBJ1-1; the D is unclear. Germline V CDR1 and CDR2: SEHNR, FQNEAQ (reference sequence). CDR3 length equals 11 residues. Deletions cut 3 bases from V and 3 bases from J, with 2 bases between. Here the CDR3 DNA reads TGTGCCAGCAGCTTCGACACTGAAGCTTTCTTT. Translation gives CASSFDTEAFF.

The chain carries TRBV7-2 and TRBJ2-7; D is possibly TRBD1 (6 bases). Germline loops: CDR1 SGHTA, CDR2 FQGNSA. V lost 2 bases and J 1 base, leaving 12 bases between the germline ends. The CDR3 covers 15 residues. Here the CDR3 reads CASSLSQGRSYEQYF. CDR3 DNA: TGTGCCAGCAGCTTATCTCAGGGGCGGTCCTACGAGCAGTACTTC.

The CDR3 sequence is CASSHSRAISYNEQFF. CDR3 coding DNA: TGTGCCAGCAGCCACTCCAGGGCTATCTCCTACAATGAGCAGTTCTTC. This sequence joins TRBV3-1 (or the pseudogene TRBV3-2) and TRBJ2-1; possibly TRBD1 for D (5 bases). Trimming took 3 bases from V and 0 from J, leaving 12 bases between them. CDR3 length: 16 amino acids. Germline CDR1 is LGHDT and CDR2 is YNNKEL (reference sequence).

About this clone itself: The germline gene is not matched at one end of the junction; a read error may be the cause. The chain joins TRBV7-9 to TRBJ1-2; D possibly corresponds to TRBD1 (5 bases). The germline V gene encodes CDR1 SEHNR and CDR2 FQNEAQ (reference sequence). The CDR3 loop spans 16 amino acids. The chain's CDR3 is CASSIAQGLRSYGYTF. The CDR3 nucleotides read TGTGCCAGCAGCATAGCCCAGGGCCTGAGGAGCTATGGCTACACCTTC.

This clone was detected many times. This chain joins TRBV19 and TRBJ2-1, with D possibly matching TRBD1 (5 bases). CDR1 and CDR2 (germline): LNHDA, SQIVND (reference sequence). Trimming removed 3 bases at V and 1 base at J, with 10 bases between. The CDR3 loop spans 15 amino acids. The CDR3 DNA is TGTGCCAGTAGTATCACAGGACCTTCCTACAATGAGCAGTTCTTC. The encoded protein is CASSITGPSYNEQFF.

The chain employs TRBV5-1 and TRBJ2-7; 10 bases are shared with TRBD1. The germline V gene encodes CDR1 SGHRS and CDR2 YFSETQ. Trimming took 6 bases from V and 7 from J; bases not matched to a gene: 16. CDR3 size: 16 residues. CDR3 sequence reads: CASNLLGPTGGEEQYF. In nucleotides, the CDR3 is TGCGCCAGCAATCTACTAGGTCCGACAGGGGGCGAAGAGCAGTACTTC.

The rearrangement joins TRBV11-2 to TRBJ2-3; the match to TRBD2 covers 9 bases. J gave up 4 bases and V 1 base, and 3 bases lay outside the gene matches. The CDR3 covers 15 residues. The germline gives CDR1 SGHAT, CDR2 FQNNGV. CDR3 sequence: CASSLGSGRSDTQYF. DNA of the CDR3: TGTGCCAGCAGCTTAGGTAGCGGGAGATCAGATACGCAGTATTTT.

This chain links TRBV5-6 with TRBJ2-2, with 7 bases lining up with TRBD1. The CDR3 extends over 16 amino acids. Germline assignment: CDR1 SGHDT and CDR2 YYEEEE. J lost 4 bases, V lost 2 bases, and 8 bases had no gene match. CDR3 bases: TGTGCCAGCAGCTTTAACAATAGGGGGCTCACCGGGGAGCTGTTTTTT. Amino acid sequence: CASSFNNRGLTGELFF.

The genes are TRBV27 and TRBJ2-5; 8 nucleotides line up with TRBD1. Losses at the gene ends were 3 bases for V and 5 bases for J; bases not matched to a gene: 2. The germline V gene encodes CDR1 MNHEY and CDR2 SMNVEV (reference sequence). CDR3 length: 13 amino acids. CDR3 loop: CASSFYRGETQYF. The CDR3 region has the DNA TGTGCCAGCAGTTTCTACAGGGGGGAGACCCAGTACTTC.

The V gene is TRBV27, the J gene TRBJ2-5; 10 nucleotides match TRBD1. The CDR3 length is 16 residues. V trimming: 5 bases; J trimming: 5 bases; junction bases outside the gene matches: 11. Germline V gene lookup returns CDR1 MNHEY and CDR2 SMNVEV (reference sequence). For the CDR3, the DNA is TGTGCCAGCAGTCGGGAGGACAGGGGGTCGGAGGAGACCCAGTACTTC. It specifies CASSREDRGSEETQYF.

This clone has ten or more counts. The DNA for the CDR3 is TGTGCCACCAGCAGAGACCGGGACAGGGGGTGGAATGAGCAGTTCTTC. This encodes CATSRDRDRGWNEQFF. The V and J genes are TRBV15 and TRBJ2-1, with TRBD1 identical over 11 bases. Trimming at V came to 0 bases and at J to 7 bases, leaving 5 bases not matched to a gene. This CDR3 region has 16 residues. Per germline, CDR1 LNHNV and CDR2 YYDKDF (reference sequence).

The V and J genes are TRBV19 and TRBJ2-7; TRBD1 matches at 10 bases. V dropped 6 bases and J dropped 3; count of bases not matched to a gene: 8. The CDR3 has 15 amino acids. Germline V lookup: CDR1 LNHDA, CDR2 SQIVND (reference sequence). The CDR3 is CASRERDRGDYEQYF. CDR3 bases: TGTGCCAGTAGGGAACGGGACAGGGGAGACTACGAGCAGTACTTC.

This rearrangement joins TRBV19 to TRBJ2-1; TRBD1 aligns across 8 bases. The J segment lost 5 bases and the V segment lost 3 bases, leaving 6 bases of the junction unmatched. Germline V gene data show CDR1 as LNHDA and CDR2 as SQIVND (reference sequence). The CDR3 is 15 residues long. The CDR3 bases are TGTGCCAGTAGTATTTGGACAGGGAACCACAATGAGCAGTTCTTC. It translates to CASSIWTGNHNEQFF.

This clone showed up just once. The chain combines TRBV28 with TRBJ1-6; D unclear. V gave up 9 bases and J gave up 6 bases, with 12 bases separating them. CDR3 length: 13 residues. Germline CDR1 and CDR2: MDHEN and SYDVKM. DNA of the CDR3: TGTGCCAGTACTACGCTACGTAATTCACCCCTCCACTTT. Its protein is CASTTLRNSPLHF.

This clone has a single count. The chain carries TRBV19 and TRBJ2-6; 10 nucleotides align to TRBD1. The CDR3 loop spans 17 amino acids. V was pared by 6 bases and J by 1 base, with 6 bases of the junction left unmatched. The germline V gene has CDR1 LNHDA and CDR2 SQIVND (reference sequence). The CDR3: CASSLRDRGSGANVLTF. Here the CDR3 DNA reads TGTGCCAGTAGCCTCCGGGACAGGGGTTCTGGGGCCAACGTCCTGACTTTC. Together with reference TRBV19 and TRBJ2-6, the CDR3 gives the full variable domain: DGGITQSPKYLFRKEGQNVTLSCEQNLNHDAMYWYRQDPGQGLRLIYYSQIVNDFQKGDIAEGYSVSREKKESFPLTVTSAQKNPTAFYLCASSLRDRGSGANVLTFGAGSRLTVL.

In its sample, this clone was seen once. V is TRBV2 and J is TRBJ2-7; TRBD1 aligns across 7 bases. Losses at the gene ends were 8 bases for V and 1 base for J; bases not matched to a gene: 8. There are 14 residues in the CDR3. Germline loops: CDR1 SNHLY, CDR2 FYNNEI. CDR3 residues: CASLRDSTSYEQYF. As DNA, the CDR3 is TGTGCCAGCCTCCGGGACAGCACTTCCTACGAGCAGTACTTC.

The CDR3 sequence is CASSQEHRGHRDYEQYF. CDR3 nucleotides: TGCGCCAGCAGCCAAGAACATAGGGGACACCGTGACTACGAGCAGTACTTC. V gene TRBV4-3 combines with J gene TRBJ2-7, with D possibly matching TRBD1 (6 bases). From germline, CDR1 is LGHNA and CDR2 YSLEER. V was clipped by 0 bases and J by 3 bases, with 18 bases between them. The CDR3 length is 17 residues.

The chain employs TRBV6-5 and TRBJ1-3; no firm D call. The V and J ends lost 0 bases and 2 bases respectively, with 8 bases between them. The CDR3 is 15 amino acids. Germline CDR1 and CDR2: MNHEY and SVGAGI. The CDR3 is CASSYSEGTGNTIYF. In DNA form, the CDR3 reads TGTGCCAGCAGTTACTCCGAGGGTACTGGAAACACCATATATTTT.

The CDR3 DNA is TGTGCCAGCGCACCCGGACTAGCGGGGGGTGCTGAGCAGTTCTTC. It yields the protein CASAPGLAGGAEQFF. The chain has TRBV7-2 and TRBJ2-1; TRBD2 agrees at 14 bases. This CDR3 region has 15 residues. Germline lookup yields CDR1 SGHTA and CDR2 FQGNSA. The V and J ends lost 8 bases and 9 bases, in that order; junction bases with no gene match: 9.

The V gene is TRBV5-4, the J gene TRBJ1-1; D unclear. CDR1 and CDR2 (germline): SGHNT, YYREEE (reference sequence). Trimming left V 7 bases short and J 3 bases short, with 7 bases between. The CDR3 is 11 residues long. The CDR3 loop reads CASRSDTEAFF. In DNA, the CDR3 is TGTGCCAGCCGGAGTGACACTGAAGCTTTCTTT.

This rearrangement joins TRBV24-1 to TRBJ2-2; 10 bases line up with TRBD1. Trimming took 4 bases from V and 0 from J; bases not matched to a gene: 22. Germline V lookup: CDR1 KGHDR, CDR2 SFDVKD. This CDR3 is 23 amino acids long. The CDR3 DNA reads TGTGCCACCAGTGACAGGACAGAAAAGAAAGGGACAGGGGAATTTTCGAACACCGGGGAGCTGTTTTTT. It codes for CATSDRTEKKGTGEFSNTGELFF.

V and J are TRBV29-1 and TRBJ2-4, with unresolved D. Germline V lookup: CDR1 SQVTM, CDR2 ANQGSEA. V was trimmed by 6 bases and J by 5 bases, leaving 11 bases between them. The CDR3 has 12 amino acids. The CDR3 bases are TGCAGCGTCGAGATGCGTCAAAACATTCAGTACTTC. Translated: CSVEMRQNIQYF.